A single T cell receptor beta chain is shown here with its context. Looked up from germline, CDR1 is MDHEN and CDR2 is SYDVKM. V lost 6 bases, J lost 5 bases, and 7 bases stayed unmatched. This CDR3 region has 14 residues. The data originate from a study of blood T cell repertoires in COVID-19. Study details: Samples taken during acute and convalescent COVID-19 were collected in the United States, Italy and Spain. PBMCs, B-cell-depleted T cells, or T cells were the source of the cDNA or gDNA that made up the material.

How the authors handled the data: By means of reference gene primer amplification, nucleated cell counts were estimated. The data were produced by immunoSEQ multiplex PCR, yet TCRdb's version contains in-frame clones alone and is incomplete. Clone size and the V and J calls come from that table; the DNA yielded D and trimming. Found here are roughly 320,000 clones, around nine tenths of them singletons; the top ten hold roughly 1.3%. The receptor's source is a man between 65 and 80 years old with acute or convalescent COVID-19. Sequencing was performed on peripheral blood. The chain is built from TRBV28 and TRBJ1-1; 9 positions agree with TRBD1. The CDR3, as DNA: TGTGCCAGCAGCCGAGGACAGGGGAAGACTGAAGCTTTCTTT. Translating gives CASSRGQGKTEAFF.